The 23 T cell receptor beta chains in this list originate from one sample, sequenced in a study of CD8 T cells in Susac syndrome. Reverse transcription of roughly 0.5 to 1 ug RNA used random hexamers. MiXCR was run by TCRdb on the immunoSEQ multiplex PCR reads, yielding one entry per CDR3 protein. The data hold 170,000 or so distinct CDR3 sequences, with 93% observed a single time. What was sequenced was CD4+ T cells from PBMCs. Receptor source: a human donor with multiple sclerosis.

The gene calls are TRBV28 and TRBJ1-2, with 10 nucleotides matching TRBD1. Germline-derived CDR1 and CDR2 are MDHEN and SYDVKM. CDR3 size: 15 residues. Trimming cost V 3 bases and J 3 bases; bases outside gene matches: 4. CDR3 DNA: TGTGCCAGCAGTTTTGGACAGGGGGGGTACTATGGCTACACCTTC. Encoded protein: CASSFGQGGYYGYTF.

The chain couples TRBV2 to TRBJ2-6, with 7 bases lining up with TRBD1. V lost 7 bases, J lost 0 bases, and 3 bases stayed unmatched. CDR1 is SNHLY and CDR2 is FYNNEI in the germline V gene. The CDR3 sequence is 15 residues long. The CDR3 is CASTWDSSGANVLTF. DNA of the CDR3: TGTGCCAGCACATGGGACAGCTCTGGGGCCAACGTCCTGACTTTC.

CDR3 in amino acids: CAWSGFLGNTQYF. CDR3 bases: TGTGCCTGGAGTGGATTTCTTGGAAATACGCAGTATTTT. The rearrangement joins TRBV30 to TRBJ2-3; D unresolved. Trimming took 1 base from V and 7 from J, leaving 12 bases between them. The CDR3 consists of 13 residues. Germline CDR1 and CDR2: GTSNPN and SVGIG (reference sequence).

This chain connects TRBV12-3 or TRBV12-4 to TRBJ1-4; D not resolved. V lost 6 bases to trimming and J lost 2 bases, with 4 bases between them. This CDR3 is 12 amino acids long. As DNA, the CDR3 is TGTGCCAGCAGGTCCACTAATGAAAAACTGTTTTTT. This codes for CASRSTNEKLFF.

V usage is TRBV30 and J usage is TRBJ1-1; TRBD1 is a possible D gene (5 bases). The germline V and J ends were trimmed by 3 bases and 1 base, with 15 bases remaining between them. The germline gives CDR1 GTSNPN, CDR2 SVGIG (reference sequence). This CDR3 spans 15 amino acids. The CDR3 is CAWRDRGRGNTEAFF. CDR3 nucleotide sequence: TGTGCCTGGAGAGATAGGGGACGAGGGAACACTGAAGCTTTCTTT.

The CDR3 coding sequence is TGTGCCAGCAGCGTGACTAGCGCCTTCGAGACCCAGTACTTC. Translation: CASSVTSAFETQYF. The chain carries TRBV2 and TRBJ2-5; TRBD2 agrees at 8 bases. After removal of 6 bases from V and 5 bases from J, the junction contained 8 bases not matched to a gene. The CDR3 is made up of 14 amino acids. Germline CDR1 is SNHLY and CDR2 is FYNNEI. Full variable domain (outside the CDR3, taken from reference TRBV2 and TRBJ2-5): EPEVTQTPSHQVTQMGQEVILRCVPISNHLYFYWYRQILGQKVEFLVSFYNNEISEKSEIFDDQFSVERPDGSNFTLKIRSTKLEDSAMYFCASSVTSAFETQYFGPGTRLLVL.

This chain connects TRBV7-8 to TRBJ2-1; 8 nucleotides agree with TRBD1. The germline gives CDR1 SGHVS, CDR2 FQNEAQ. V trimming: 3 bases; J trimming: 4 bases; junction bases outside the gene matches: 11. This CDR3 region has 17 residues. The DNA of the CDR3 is TGTGCCAGCAGCTTCAGGGGGGTGGACAGGGATTACAATGAGCAGTTCTTC. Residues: CASSFRGVDRDYNEQFF.

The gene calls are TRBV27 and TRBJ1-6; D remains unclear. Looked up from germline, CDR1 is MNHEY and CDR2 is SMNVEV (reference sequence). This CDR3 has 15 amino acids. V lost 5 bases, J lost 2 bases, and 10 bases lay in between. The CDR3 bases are TGTGCCAGCAGTATTGGACGGCCCTATAATTCACCCCTCCACTTT. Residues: CASSIGRPYNSPLHF.

The CDR3 DNA is TGTGCCAGCAGTTACCTCGGGGTTAATGAGCCCCAGCAGTACTTC. Encoded protein: CASSYLGVNEPQQYF. V gene TRBV6-6 combines with J gene TRBJ2-7, with D perhaps TRBD2 (5 bases). CDR3 length: 15 amino acids. CDR1 is MNHNY and CDR2 is SVGAGI in the germline V gene (reference sequence). Trimming stripped 2 bases from V and 8 bases from J, with 19 bases between.

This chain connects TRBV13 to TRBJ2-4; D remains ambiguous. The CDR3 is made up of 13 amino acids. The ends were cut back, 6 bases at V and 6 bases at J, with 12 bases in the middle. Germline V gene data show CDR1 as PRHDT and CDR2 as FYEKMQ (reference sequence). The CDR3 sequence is CASSREAGNIQYF. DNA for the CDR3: TGTGCCAGCAGTAGAGAGGCAGGAAACATTCAGTACTTC.

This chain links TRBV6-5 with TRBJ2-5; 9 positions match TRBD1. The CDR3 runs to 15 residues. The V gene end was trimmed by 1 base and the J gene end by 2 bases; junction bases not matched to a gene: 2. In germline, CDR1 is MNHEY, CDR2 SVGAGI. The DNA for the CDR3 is TGTGCCAGCAGTTACTGGACAGGGGCTCAAGAGACCCAGTACTTC. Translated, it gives CASSYWTGAQETQYF.

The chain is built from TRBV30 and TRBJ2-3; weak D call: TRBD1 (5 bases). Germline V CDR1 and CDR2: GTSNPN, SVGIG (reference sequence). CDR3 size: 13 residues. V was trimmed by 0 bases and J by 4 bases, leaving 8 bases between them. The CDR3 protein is CAWSVKGSDTQYF. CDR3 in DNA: TGTGCCTGGAGTGTAAAGGGGTCAGATACGCAGTATTTT.

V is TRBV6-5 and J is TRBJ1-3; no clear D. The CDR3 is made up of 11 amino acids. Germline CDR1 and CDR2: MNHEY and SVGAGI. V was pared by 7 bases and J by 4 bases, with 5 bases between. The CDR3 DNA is TGTGCCAGCATAGCGGGAAACACCATATATTTT. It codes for CASIAGNTIYF.

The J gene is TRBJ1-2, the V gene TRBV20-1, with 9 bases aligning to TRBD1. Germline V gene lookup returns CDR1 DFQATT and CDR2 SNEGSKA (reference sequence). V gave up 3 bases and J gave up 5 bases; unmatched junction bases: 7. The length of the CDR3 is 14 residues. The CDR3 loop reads CSARTGGNFYGYTF. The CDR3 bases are TGCAGTGCTAGGACAGGGGGGAATTTTTATGGCTACACCTTC.

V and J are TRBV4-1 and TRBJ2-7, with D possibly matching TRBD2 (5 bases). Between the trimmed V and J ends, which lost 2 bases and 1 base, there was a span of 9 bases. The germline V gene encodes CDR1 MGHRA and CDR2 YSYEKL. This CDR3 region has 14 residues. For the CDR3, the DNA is TGCGCCAGCAGCCAATTGGGAGAATCCTACGAGCAGTACTTC. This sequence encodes CASSQLGESYEQYF.

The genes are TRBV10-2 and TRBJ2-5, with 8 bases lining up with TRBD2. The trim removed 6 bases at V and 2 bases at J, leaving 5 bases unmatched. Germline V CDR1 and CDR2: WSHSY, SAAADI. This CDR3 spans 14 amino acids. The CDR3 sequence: CASRFTSGQETQYF. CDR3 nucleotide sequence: TGCGCCAGCAGATTTACTAGCGGACAAGAGACCCAGTACTTC.

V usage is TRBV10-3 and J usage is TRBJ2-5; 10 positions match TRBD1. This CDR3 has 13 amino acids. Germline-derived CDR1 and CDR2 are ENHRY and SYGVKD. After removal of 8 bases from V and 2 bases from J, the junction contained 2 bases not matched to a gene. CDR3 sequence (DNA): TGTGCCATCGGGACAGGGGATCAAGAGACCCAGTACTTC. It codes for CAIGTGDQETQYF.

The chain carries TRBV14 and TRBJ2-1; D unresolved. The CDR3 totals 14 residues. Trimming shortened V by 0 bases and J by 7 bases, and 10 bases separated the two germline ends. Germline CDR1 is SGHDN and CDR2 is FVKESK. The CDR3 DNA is TGTGCCAGCAGCCAAGAAATACTGGTGAATGAGCAGTTCTTC. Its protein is CASSQEILVNEQFF.

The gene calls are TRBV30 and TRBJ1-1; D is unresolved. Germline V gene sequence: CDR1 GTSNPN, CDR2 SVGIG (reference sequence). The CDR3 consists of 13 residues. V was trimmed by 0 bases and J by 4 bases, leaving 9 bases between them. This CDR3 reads CAWSVQSGTEAFF. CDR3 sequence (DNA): TGTGCCTGGAGTGTGCAGTCAGGCACTGAAGCTTTCTTT.

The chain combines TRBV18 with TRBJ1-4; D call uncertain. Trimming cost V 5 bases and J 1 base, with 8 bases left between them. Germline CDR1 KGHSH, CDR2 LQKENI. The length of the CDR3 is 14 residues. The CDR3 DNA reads TGTGCCAGCTCAATGGGGAAAACTAATGAAAAACTGTTTTTT. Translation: CASSMGKTNEKLFF.

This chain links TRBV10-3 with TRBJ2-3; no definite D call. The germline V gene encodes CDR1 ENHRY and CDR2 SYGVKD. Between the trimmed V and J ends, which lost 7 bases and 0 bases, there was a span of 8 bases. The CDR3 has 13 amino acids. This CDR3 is CAIMGPSTDTQYF. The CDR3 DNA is TGTGCCATCATGGGCCCTAGCACAGATACGCAGTATTTT.

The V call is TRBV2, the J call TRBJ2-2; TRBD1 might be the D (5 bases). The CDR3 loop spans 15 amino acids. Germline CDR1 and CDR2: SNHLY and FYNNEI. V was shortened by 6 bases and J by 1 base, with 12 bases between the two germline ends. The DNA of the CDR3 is TGTGCCAGCAGACGCGAGACAGTGAACACCGGGGAGCTGTTTTTT. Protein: CASRRETVNTGELFF. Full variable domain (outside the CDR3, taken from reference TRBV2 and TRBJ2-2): EPEVTQTPSHQVTQMGQEVILRCVPISNHLYFYWYRQILGQKVEFLVSFYNNEISEKSEIFDDQFSVERPDGSNFTLKIRSTKLEDSAMYFCASRRETVNTGELFFGEGSRLTVL.

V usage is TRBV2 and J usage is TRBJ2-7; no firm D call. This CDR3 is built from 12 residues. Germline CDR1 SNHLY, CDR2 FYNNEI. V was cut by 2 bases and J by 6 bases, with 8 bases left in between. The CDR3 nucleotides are TGTGCCAGCAGTGAAATCCCGGCCGAGCAGTACTTC. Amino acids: CASSEIPAEQYF.